The rows below give T cell receptor beta chains drawn from one sample of a study of cytomegalovirus exposure and HLA in healthy donors. Repertoires were generated with immunoSEQ multiplex PCR, while TCRdb's copy carries only in-frame clones and drops some. Among 250,000 to 300,000 clones listed, about 86% were seen once. The sample consisted of PBMCs. These receptors were obtained from a woman between 18 and 29 years old in good health and CMV-seronegative. CDR3s include the opening cysteine and the closing phenylalanine or tryptophan. A D gene is named only where the DNA matches it firmly. Clone size appears in some rows only: once, few, many, or a class for an expanded clone.

size,J,length,V,D,CDR3,DNA
-,TRBJ2-3,14,TRBV6-4,TRBD1,CASSEGQGADTQYF,TGTGCCAGCAGTGAGGGACAGGGGGCAGATACGCAGTATTTT
few,TRBJ2-5,12,TRBV12-5,TRBD1,CASGGQGGTQYF,TGTGCTAGTGGAGGACAGGGTGGGACCCAGTACTTC
-,TRBJ1-4,16,TRBV4-1,-,CASSQGTGSRIEKLFF,TGCGCCAGCAGCCAAGGGACGGGATCAAGGATTGAAAAACTGTTTTTT
once,TRBJ2-5,15,TRBV5-1,-,CASSQNAGIGETQYF,TGCGCCAGCAGCCAGAACGCAGGGATAGGAGAGACCCAGTACTTC
-,TRBJ2-1,17,TRBV7-2,TRBD1,CASSSDRGRLIGNEQFF,TGTGCCAGCAGCTCCGACAGGGGGCGCTTGATAGGAAATGAGCAGTTCTTC
-,TRBJ1-6,15,TRBV28,-,CASSLPDRRNSPLHF,TGTGCCAGCAGTCTTCCCGACAGGCGGAATTCACCCCTCCACTTT
-,TRBJ2-7,14,TRBV4-1,-,CASSQEQISYEQYF,TGCGCCAGCAGCCAAGAACAAATCTCCTACGAGCAGTACTTC
-,TRBJ2-7,15,TRBV5-1,TRBD1,CASSQTPTGNYEQYF,TGCGCCAGCAGCCAAACACCGACAGGGAACTACGAGCAGTACTTC
-,TRBJ2-7,15,TRBV4-1,TRBD2,CASSRLAAFSYEQYF,TGCGCCAGCAGCCGCCTAGCGGCCTTCTCCTACGAGCAGTACTTC
-,TRBJ1-2,16,TRBV4-3,TRBD1,CASSQSFRDRGYGYTF,TGCGCCAGCAGCCAGTCATTCCGGGACAGGGGCTATGGCTACACCTTC
-,TRBJ2-5,13,TRBV2,-,CASSGSSQETQYF,TGTGCCAGCAGTGGTTCTAGTCAAGAGACCCAGTACTTC
-,TRBJ1-1,16,TRBV6-5,TRBD1,CASSYIPPGGSTEAFF,TGTGCCAGCAGTTACATTCCCCCAGGGGGCTCCACTGAAGCTTTCTTT
-,TRBJ1-1,14,TRBV2,-,CASTGQGLNTEAFF,TGTGCCAGCACCGGCCAGGGGTTGAACACTGAAGCTTTCTTT
-,TRBJ1-4,14,TRBV6-6,-,CASTPMTKREKLFF,TGTGCCAGCACCCCCATGACTAAAAGGGAAAAACTGTTTTTT
-,TRBJ1-2,14,TRBV5-4,TRBD1,CASSLDRGPYGYTF,TGTGCCAGCAGCTTGGACAGGGGGCCATATGGCTACACCTTC